These T cell receptor beta chains were read from a single sample in a study of tumor-infiltrating lymphocytes in primary liver carcinoma. MiXCR, run by TCRdb on the multiplex PCR reads, gives a single entry per CDR3 protein. The sample consists of 310,000 or so distinct CDR3 sequences, more than 55% of them appearing once. The specimen was peripheral blood. Every receptor here comes from a woman in her twenties or thirties with primary liver carcinoma and hepatitis B virus infection. The CDR3 runs from the conserved cysteine through the conserved F or W. The D gene is left open where the match is weak. Clone size, where shown, is once, few, many, or a class for clones that have expanded.

TRBD2 TRBJ2-7 . TRBV13 TGTGCCAGCAGCTTTCAGGGTAGCGGGAGTGAGTACGAGCAGTACTTC CASSFQGSGSEYEQYF
. TRBJ2-7 . TRBV11-2 TGTGCCAGCGGCTTAGTCAACGGGGAGAACGAGCAGTACTTC CASGLVNGENEQYF
. TRBJ1-2 few TRBV4-1 TGCGCCAGCAGCCAAGATCCCTACCAGAGGGCAGAAGGCTACACCTTC CASSQDPYQRAEGYTF
. TRBJ2-1 . TRBV12-3/TRBV12-4 TGTGCCAGCAGCCCCATGGGGGGCATAAGCTACAATGAGCAGTTCTTC CASSPMGGISYNEQFF
. TRBJ2-1 few TRBV28 TGTGCCAGCAGTGCTACAGGATTTAGGTTTGATGAGCAGTTCTTC CASSATGFRFDEQFF
TRBD2 TRBJ2-1 few TRBV28 TGTGCCAGCAGTACCCCCCAAACTAGCGGCCGCTCCTACAATGAGCAGTTCTTC CASSTPQTSGRSYNEQFF
TRBD1 TRBJ1-1 . TRBV6-5 TGTGCCAGCAGTTACCAGACAGGGGTCGCCACTGAAGCTTTCTTT CASSYQTGVATEAFF
TRBD1 TRBJ2-5 . TRBV11-2 TGTGTCAGCAGCTTAGAGACAGGGGGCTTTCAGATCCAGTACTTC CVSSLETGGFQIQYF
. TRBJ2-3 . TRBV28 TGTGCCAGCAGTTATTCGGGAAGTTCTAGCTCAGATACGCAGTATTTT CASSYSGSSSSDTQYF
. TRBJ2-7 . TRBV19 TGTGCCAATAGAGACCGTGGGACATATGACGACGAGCAGTACTTC CANRDRGTYDDEQYF
TRBD1 TRBJ2-7 . TRBV6-2/TRBV6-3 TGTGCCAGCAGTTCGATCCGGGACAGCTCCTACGAGCAGTACTTC CASSSIRDSSYEQYF
. TRBJ2-3 . TRBV29-1 TGCAGCGTTGAAGGGGTGGCCCACACAGATACGAAGTATTTT CSVEGVAHTDTKYF
. TRBJ2-7 few TRBV12-3/TRBV12-4 TGTGCCAGCAGTTCTCTGTTGCTAACAGCACAGGGCTCCCCTCTCGGGGAGCAGTACTTC CASSSLLLTAQGSPLGEQYF
. TRBJ1-5 . TRBV6-5 TGTGCCGGCAGTTTTGGCGGGATGAATCAGCCCCAGCATTTT CAGSFGGMNQPQHF
. TRBJ2-1 . TRBV28 TGTGCCAGCAGCCCCAGGGGTGGAGGCCCCTACAATGAGCAGTTCTTC CASSPRGGGPYNEQFF
TRBD1 TRBJ2-1 . TRBV24-1 TGTGCCACCGGTACTAGGGACGCGAGGGGGCAAGATGAGCAGTTCTTC CATGTRDARGQDEQFF
. TRBJ1-1 . TRBV11-2 TGTGCAAGCAACTTACGTCGCCAGTCTAACACTGAAGCTTTCTTT CASNLRRQSNTEAFF
. TRBJ1-5 many TRBV12-3/TRBV12-4 TGTGCCAGCAGTTTAAAAAGGACGGGGCAGCCCCAGCATTTT CASSLKRTGQPQHF
. TRBJ2-1 . TRBV11-2 TGTACCAGCAGCTTGGATGGATATCCTCTGAATGAGCAGTTCTTC CTSSLDGYPLNEQFF
TRBD1 TRBJ2-5 once TRBV28 TGTGCCAGCAGTCCCTTGGGACAGGTTAAAGAGATCCAGTACTTC CASSPLGQVKEIQYF
TRBD1 TRBJ2-6 . TRBV6-1 TGTACCAGCAGTGAAATCTCGGGACAGGGCTACTCTGGGGCCAACGTCCTGACTTTC CTSSEISGQGYSGANVLTF
. TRBJ2-7 once TRBV6-5 TGTGCCAGCAGCGACAGGATAACCTACGAGCAGTACTTC CASSDRITYEQYF
. TRBJ2-5 . TRBV6-2/TRBV6-3 TGTGCCAGCTCTAGCAGAAAGGGTCTCGAGACCCAGTACTTC CASSSRKGLETQYF
TRBD1 TRBJ2-3 . TRBV29-1 TGCGGCTCTAGAACAGGGGTTACGCAGTATTTT CGSRTGVTQYF
. TRBJ1-4 many TRBV4-2 TGTGCCAGCAGCCAATCTCAATCCGGGGCAGGGGAAGAAAAACTGTTTTTT CASSQSQSGAGEEKLFF
TRBD1 TRBJ2-1 once TRBV11-2 TGTACCTGCAGTACCTACGGGACAGGGGACGAGCAGTTCTTC CTCSTYGTGDEQFF
. TRBJ2-1 . TRBV5-4 TGTGCCAGCAGCTTGGCGTCTAGGGCCAATGAGCAGTTCTTC CASSLASRANEQFF
TRBD2 TRBJ2-1 . TRBV12-3/TRBV12-4 TGTACCAGCAGCCCTCCTGGGACTAGCCTGTACAATGAGCAGTTCTTC CTSSPPGTSLYNEQFF
. TRBJ2-3 . TRBV5-4 TGTGCCAGCAGCGCGACTAGCACAGATACGCAGTATTTT CASSATSTDTQYF
. TRBJ1-1 once TRBV13 TGTGCCAGCAGCTTCCGGGACGTGAACACTGAAGCTTTCTTT CASSFRDVNTEAFF
. TRBJ2-1 few TRBV28 TGTGCCAGCACCTTAATGGTTTCCTACAATGAGCAGTTCTTC CASTLMVSYNEQFF
. TRBJ1-2 . TRBV4-2 TGTGCCAGCAGCGCCCTTGATGGGAACTATGGCTACACCTTC CASSALDGNYGYTF
TRBD2 TRBJ2-2 once TRBV28 TGTGCCAGTAATCGTCCGGGACTAGCGGACGCCGGGGAGCTGTTTTTT CASNRPGLADAGELFF
. TRBJ2-7 . TRBV29-1 TGCAGCGTTATCGACGGAGACTCCTACGAGCAGTACTTC CSVIDGDSYEQYF
. TRBJ2-2 once TRBV14 TGTACCAGCAGCCAACGGCGTGGGCTAGGCGGGGAGCTGTTTTTT CTSSQRRGLGGELFF
TRBD1 TRBJ1-6 once TRBV4-1 TGCGCCAGCAACCAAGACAGGGTTGGCTCCTATAATTCACCCCTCCACTTT CASNQDRVGSYNSPLHF
. TRBJ2-7 . TRBV12-2 TGTGCAATTCGCTTTTCTAGTAGATACGAGCAGTACTTC CAIRFSSRYEQYF
TRBD1 TRBJ2-3 . TRBV12-3/TRBV12-4 TGTGCCAGCAGCAGAGACAGGGTATATACGCAGTATTTT CASSRDRVYTQYF
. TRBJ1-5 . TRBV6-1 TGTGCCAGCAACGGACAGAACCTAAACAGCAATCAGCCCCAGCATTTT CASNGQNLNSNQPQHF
. TRBJ2-3 . TRBV5-4 TGTGCCAGCAGCCAATGTGTGCCCCCCAGTAACAGGGAAGGGAGTGGCACAGATACGCAGTATTTT CASSQCVPPSNREGSGTDTQYF
TRBD1 TRBJ1-2 . TRBV5-6 TGTGCTAGCAGCTTGGGTACAGGGGAGTATAATGGCTACACCTTC CASSLGTGEYNGYTF
. TRBJ1-4 . TRBV12-3/TRBV12-4 TGTGCCAGCAGTTTTTGGAAGAACGAAAAACTGTTTTTT CASSFWKNEKLFF
TRBD2 TRBJ2-7 . TRBV4-1 TGCGCCAGCAGTCCCAGACTAGCGGGAGCCCACGAGCGGTACTTC CASSPRLAGAHERYF
. TRBJ1-1 . TRBV7-9 TGTGCCAGCAGCTTAACCTTCGGAGGGCGCGGGAACACTGAAGCTTTCTTT CASSLTFGGRGNTEAFF
. TRBJ2-1 . TRBV10-2 TGCGCCAGCAATGATGGTCCTTGGGATGAGCAGTTCTTC CASNDGPWDEQFF
. TRBJ2-3 few TRBV6-5 TGTGCCTGCAGCCTAAGTAAGGCTAGCAAAGATACGCAGTATTTT CACSLSKASKDTQYF
. TRBJ1-3 many TRBV5-5 TGTGCCAGCAGCCCGCACAGGGATGGAAACACCATATATTTT CASSPHRDGNTIYF
. TRBJ1-1 . TRBV6-1 TGTGCCAGCAGTGCGAGGGAGCTGAACACTGAAGCTTTCTTT CASSARELNTEAFF
TRBD2 TRBJ2-2 . TRBV12-3/TRBV12-4 TGTGCCAGCACCTTTGGTCTTAGCGGGAAGCTGTTTTTT CASTFGLSGKLFF
. TRBJ2-7 few TRBV7-9 TGTGCCAGCAGCTTCGGTGGAACCTACGAGCAGTACTTC CASSFGGTYEQYF
. TRBJ2-2 few TRBV2 TGTGCCAGCAGCGAGACAGGATGGGTCGGGGAGCTGTTTTTT CASSETGWVGELFF
. TRBJ2-1 few TRBV28 TGTGCCAGCTCGGGACCACCCAACAATGAGCAGTTCTTC CASSGPPNNEQFF
TRBD1 TRBJ1-5 many TRBV5-5 TGTGCCAGCATGGTAGGGGGCTCGAATCAGCCCCAGCATTTT CASMVGGSNQPQHF